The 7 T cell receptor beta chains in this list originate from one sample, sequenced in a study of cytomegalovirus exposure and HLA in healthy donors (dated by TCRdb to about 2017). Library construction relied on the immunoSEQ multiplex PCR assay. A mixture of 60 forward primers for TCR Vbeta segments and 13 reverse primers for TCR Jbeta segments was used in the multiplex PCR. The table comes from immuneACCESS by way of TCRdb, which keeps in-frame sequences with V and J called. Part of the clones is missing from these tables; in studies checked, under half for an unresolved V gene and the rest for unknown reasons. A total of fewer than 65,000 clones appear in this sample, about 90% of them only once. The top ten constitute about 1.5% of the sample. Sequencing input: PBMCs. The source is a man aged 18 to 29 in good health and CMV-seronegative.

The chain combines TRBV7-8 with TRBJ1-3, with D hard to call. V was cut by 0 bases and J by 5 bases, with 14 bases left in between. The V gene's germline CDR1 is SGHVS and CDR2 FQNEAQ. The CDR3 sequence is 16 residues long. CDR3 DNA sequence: TGTGCCAGCAGCTTAGCGAGGGCAGCGTCTAGAAACACCATATATTTT. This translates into CASSLARAASRNTIYF.

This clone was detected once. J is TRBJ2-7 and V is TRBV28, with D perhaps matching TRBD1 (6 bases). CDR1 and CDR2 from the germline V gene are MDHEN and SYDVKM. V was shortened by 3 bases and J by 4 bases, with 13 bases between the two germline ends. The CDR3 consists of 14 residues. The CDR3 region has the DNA TGTGCCAGCAGTTTCTCGACAGGAGATTACGAGCAGTACTTC. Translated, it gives CASSFSTGDYEQYF.

The CDR3 sequence: CASSYMTEHYGYTF. CDR3 in DNA: TGTGCCAGCAGCTACATGACAGAGCACTATGGCTACACCTTC. The rearrangement links TRBV13 to TRBJ1-2; TRBD1 might be the D (5 bases). Germline CDR1 and CDR2: PRHDT and FYEKMQ (reference sequence). The ends were cut back, 4 bases at V and 3 bases at J, with 12 bases in the middle. The length of the CDR3 is 14 residues. Drawing the rest from reference TRBV13 and TRBJ1-2, the complete variable domain is AAGVIQSPRHLIKEKRETATLKCYPIPRHDTVYWYQQGPGQDPQFLISFYEKMQSDKGSIPDRFSAQQFSDYHSELNMSSLELGDSALYFCASSYMTEHYGYTFGSGTRLTVV.

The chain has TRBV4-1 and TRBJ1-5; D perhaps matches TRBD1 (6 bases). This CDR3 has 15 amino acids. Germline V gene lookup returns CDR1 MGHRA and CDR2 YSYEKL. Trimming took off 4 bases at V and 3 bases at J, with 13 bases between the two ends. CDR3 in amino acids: CASSRGTGSNQPQHF. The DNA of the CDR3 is TGCGCCAGCAGCCGGGGAACAGGGTCCAATCAGCCCCAGCATTTT.

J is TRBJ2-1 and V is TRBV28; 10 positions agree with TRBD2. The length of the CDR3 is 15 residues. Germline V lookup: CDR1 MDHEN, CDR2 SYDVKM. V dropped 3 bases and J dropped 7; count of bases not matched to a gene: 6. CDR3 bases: TGTGCCAGCAGTTTCGGGACTAGCGAGATAAATGAGCAGTTCTTC. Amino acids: CASSFGTSEINEQFF.

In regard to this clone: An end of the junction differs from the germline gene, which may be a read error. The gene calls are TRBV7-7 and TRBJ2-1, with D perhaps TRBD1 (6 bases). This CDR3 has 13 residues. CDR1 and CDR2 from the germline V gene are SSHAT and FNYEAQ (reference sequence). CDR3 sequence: CASSLAMGAEQFF. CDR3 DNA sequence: TGTGCTAGCAGCTTGGCTATGGGGGCTGAGCAGTTCTTC.

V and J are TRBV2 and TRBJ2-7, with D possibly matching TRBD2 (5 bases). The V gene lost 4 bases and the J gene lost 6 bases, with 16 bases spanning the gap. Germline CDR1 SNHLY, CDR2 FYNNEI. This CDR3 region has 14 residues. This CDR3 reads CASSASGAAGEQYF. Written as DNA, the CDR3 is TGTGCCAGCAGTGCGTCGGGCGCCGCGGGCGAGCAGTACTTC.